This T cell receptor (beta chain) was documented in a study of blood T cell repertoires in COVID-19. Study as a whole: COVID-19 samples from acute and convalescent phases originated in the United States, Italy and Spain. T cells, B-cell-depleted T cells, or PBMCs provided the cDNA or gDNA that served as material.

Germline CDR1 and CDR2: LGHDT and YNNKEL (reference sequence). Trimming removed 0 bases at V and 9 bases at J, with 18 bases between. This CDR3 has 15 amino acids. Study processing details: Estimates of nucleated cell counts were drawn from the amplification of reference gene primers. TCRdb's copy holds only in-frame clones and misses some; the assay was immunoSEQ multiplex PCR. The V and J calls and clone size come from that table; D and trimming were worked out from the DNA. The data hold 170,000 or so clones, with about 86% observed a single time. The receptor comes from a man aged 45 to 65 with active or convalescent COVID-19. Sequenced input: peripheral blood. J is TRBJ2-7 and V is TRBV3-1 (or the pseudogene TRBV3-2); TRBD2 might be the D (6 bases). This CDR3 is CASSQDRRRGGLQYF. Here the CDR3 DNA reads TGTGCCAGCAGCCAAGATAGGAGGCGGGGCGGCTTGCAGTACTTC.